The TCR beta chain under discussion was sequenced for a study of cytomegalovirus exposure and HLA in healthy donors. On the study more broadly: Roughly 80 million unique TCRs from HLA-typed donors were held in an early data release. Study findings and constraints: Cytomegalovirus association was assigned to approximately 160 TCR beta chains. TCR beta V segments were, for the most part, productive about 87% or about 30% of the time in an earlier analysis.

Notes on this clone: What it recognizes is unknown.

Amplification used 60 Vbeta primers and 13 Jbeta primers. Only in-frame clones appear in the TCRdb table, and some are missing; sequencing was by immunoSEQ multiplex PCR. The sample contains some 180,000 clones, about 90% of which appear only once. This CDR3 spans 14 amino acids. Trimming took 7 bases from V and 8 from J, leaving 17 bases between them. The germline CDR1 and CDR2 sequences are LNHDA and SQIVND (reference sequence). This receptor was obtained from a boy younger than 10 in good health and CMV-seronegative. Sequenced sample: PBMCs. V and J are TRBV19 and TRBJ1-4; D ambiguous. The CDR3 sequence: CASTVSRRTEKLFF. In DNA, the CDR3 is TGTGCCAGTACCGTGAGCAGGAGGACGGAAAAACTGTTTTTT. Full variable domain (missing parts from reference TRBV19 and TRBJ1-4): DGGITQSPKYLFRKEGQNVTLSCEQNLNHDAMYWYRQDPGQGLRLIYYSQIVNDFQKGDIAEGYSVSREKKESFPLTVTSAQKNPTAFYLCASTVSRRTEKLFFGSGTQLSVL.